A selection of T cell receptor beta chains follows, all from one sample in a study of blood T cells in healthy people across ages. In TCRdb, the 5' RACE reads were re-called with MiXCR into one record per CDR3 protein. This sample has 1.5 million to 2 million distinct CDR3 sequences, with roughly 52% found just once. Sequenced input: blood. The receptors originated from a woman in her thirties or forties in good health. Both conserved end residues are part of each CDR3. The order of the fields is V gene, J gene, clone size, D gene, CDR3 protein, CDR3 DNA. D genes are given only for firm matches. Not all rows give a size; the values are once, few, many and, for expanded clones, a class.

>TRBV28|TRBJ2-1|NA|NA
CASRSPTEQFF
TGTGCCAGCCGTTCCCCCACAGAGCAGTTCTTC
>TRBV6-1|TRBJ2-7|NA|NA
CARRTAYEQYF
TGTGCCAGGCGGACAGCCTACGAGCAGTACTTC
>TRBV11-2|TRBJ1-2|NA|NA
CASSLGASGYTF
TGTGCCAGCAGCCTGGGGGCAAGTGGCTACACCTTC
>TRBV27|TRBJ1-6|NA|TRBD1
CASSIRPTGVRNSPLHF
TGTGCCAGCAGTATACGCCCTACAGGGGTCAGGAATTCACCCCTCCACTTT
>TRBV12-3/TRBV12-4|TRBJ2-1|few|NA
CASSFKGNEQFF
TGTGCCAGCAGTTTCAAAGGGAATGAGCAGTTCTTC
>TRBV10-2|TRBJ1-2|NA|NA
CASSGGSTWDYGCTF
TGCGCCAGCAGTGGGGGCTCGACATGGGACTATGGCTGCACCTTC
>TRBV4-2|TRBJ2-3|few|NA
CASSQISQATTDTQYF
TGTGCCAGCAGCCAGATTTCCCAGGCGACCACAGATACGCAGTATTTT
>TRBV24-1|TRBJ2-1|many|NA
CATSDFLGNEQFF
TGTGCCACCAGTGATTTCTTGGGCAATGAGCAGTTCTTC
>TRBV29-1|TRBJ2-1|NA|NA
CSVGKTGLGLNERFF
TGCAGCGTCGGAAAGACGGGACTCGGACTCAATGAGCGGTTCTTC
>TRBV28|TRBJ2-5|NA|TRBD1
CASTGQGRGKETQYF
TGTGCCAGCACCGGACAGGGTCGAGGGAAGGAGACCCAGTACTTC
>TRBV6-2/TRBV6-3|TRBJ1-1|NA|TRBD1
CASSSYGTGVLNTEAFF
TGTGCCAGCAGTTCCTACGGGACAGGGGTCCTGAACACTGAAGCTTTCTTT
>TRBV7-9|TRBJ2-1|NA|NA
CASSLGPALGYEQFF
TGTGCCAGCAGCTTAGGCCCAGCTCTGGGCTATGAGCAGTTCTTC
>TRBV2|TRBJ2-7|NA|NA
CASRLTVTSLQYF
TGTGCCAGCAGATTGACAGTTACCTCTCTGCAGTACTTC
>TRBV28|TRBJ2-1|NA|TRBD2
CASQTSGGAREQFF
TGTGCCAGCCAGACTAGCGGGGGGGCTCGTGAGCAGTTCTTC
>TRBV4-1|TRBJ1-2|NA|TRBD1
CASSQEGQGTGGYTF
TGCGCCAGCAGCCAAGAGGGACAGGGGACGGGGGGCTACACCTTC
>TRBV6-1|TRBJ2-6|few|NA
CASIGAPPFSGANVLTF
TGTGCCAGCATTGGGGCCCCACCTTTCTCTGGGGCCAACGTCCTGACTTTC
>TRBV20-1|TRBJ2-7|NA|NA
CSAGGPRLSYNEQYF
TGCAGTGCGGGGGGCCCCCGGCTCTCCTACAATGAGCAGTACTTC
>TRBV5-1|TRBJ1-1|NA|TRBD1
CASSFGPTGRTEAFF
TGCGCCAGCAGCTTCGGTCCGACAGGGCGCACTGAAGCTTTCTTT
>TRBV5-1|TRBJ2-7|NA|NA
CASSLRPTYEQYF
TGCGCCAGCAGCTTAAGGCCAACCTACGAGCAGTACTTC
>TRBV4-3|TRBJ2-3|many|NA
CASSQDVGYTDTQYF
TGCGCCAGCAGCCAAGACGTTGGTTACACAGATACGCAGTATTTT
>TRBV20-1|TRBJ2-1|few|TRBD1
CSAPTRGSGFNNEQFF
TGCAGTGCTCCTACCAGGGGGTCAGGGTTTAACAATGAGCAGTTCTTC
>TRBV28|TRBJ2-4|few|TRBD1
CASSLMGRGRVAKNIQYF
TGTGCCAGCAGTTTAATGGGCAGGGGGCGAGTCGCCAAAAACATTCAGTACTTC
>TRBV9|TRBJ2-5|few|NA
CASSVEALGAQETQYF
TGTGCCAGCAGCGTAGAGGCGCTAGGAGCCCAAGAGACCCAGTACTTC
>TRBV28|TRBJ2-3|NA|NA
CASSHTGSGGTDTQYF
TGTGCCAGCAGTCACACAGGGTCAGGGGGCACAGATACGCAGTATTTT
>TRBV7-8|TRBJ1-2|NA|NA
CASSLAGGRRGYGYTF
TGTGCCAGCAGCTTAGCAGGGGGGAGGAGAGGCTATGGCTACACCTTC
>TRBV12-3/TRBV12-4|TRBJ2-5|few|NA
CASSLTTGWPETQYF
TGTGCCAGCAGCCTTACGACAGGATGGCCAGAGACCCAGTACTTC
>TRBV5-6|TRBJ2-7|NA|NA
CASSLDGFPSQQYF
TGTGCCAGCAGCTTGGACGGATTCCCCTCGCAGCAGTACTTC
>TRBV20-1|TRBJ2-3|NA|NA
CSAKPGLHLTDTQYF
TGCAGTGCTAAACCGGGACTCCACCTCACAGATACGCAGTATTTT
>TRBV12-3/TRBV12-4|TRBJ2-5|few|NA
CASSLNLAETQYF
TGTGCCAGCAGTTTAAACTTGGCCGAGACCCAGTACTTC
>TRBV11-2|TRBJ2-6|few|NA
CASSIQGPGANVLTF
TGTGCCAGCAGCATACAGGGCCCTGGGGCCAACGTCCTGACTTTC
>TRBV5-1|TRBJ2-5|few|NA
CASSPAARTQETQYF
TGCGCCAGCAGCCCCGCAGCACGAACTCAAGAGACCCAGTACTTC
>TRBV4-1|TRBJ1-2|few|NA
CASSQEVQGNYGYTF
TGCGCCAGCAGCCAAGAGGTCCAGGGAAACTATGGCTACACCTTC
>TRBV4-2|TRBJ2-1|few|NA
CASSQDQVLQQFF
TGTGCCAGCAGCCAAGATCAGGTCCTACAGCAGTTCTTC
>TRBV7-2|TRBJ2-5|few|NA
CASSRSSDEQYF
TGTGCCAGCAGCCGTTCGTCGGATGAGCAGTACTTC
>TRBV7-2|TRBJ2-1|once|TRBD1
CAGSVGGTGLPNEQFF
TGTGCCGGCAGCGTAGGCGGGACAGGGCTCCCGAATGAGCAGTTCTTC
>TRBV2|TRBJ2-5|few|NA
CASRNLGGAMETQYF
TGTGCCAGCAGGAACCTCGGGGGCGCGATGGAGACCCAGTACTTC
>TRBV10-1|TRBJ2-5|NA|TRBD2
CASGEAGGQETQYF
TGCGCCAGCGGTGAAGCGGGGGGCCAAGAGACCCAGTACTTC
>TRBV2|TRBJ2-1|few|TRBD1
CASTLGQGANNEQFF
TGTGCTAGCACCCTGGGACAGGGGGCAAATAATGAGCAGTTCTTC
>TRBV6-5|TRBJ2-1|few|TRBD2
CASSYSGGGPYNEQFF
TGTGCCAGCAGTTACTCTGGCGGGGGGCCTTACAATGAGCAGTTCTTC
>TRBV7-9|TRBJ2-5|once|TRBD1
CASSLNTGGWETQYF
TGTGCCAGCAGCCTGAACACAGGGGGCTGGGAGACCCAGTACTTC
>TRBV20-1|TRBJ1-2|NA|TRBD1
CSARQGGRYGYTF
TGCAGTGCCCGACAGGGGGGCAGATATGGCTACACCTTC
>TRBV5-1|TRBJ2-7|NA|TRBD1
CASSFVGQSFSYEQYF
TGCGCCAGCAGCTTTGTGGGACAGAGTTTCTCCTACGAGCAGTACTTC
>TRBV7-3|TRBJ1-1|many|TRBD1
CASTSGGNTEAFF
TGTGCCAGCACCTCAGGGGGTAACACTGAAGCTTTCTTT
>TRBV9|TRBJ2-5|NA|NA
CASSVVPTTQETQYF
TGTGCCAGCAGCGTAGTCCCCACTACTCAAGAGACCCAGTACTTC
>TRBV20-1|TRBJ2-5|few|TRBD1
CSGWDRGKETQYF
TGCAGTGGGTGGGACAGAGGCAAAGAGACCCAGTACTTC
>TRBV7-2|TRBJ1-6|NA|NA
CASRQAGGSPLHF
TGTGCCAGCAGGCAAGCGGGCGGTTCACCCCTCCACTTT
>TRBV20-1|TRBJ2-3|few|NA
CSARVQQKIFMTQYF
TGCAGTGCTAGAGTTCAGCAAAAGATATTCATGACGCAGTATTTT
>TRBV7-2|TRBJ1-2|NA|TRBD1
CASSYSGYRGLNYGYTF
TGTGCCAGCAGCTATTCGGGTTACAGGGGCTTAAACTATGGCTACACCTTC
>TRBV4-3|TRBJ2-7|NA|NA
CASSQDLGLTDEQYF
TGCGCCAGCAGCCAAGATCTAGGCCTGACGGACGAGCAGTACTTC
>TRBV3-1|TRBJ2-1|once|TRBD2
CASSTRLAVIHPNEQFF
TGTGCCAGCAGCACCCGACTAGCCGTAATACACCCAAATGAGCAGTTCTTC
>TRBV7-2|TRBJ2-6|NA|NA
CASSLRGGGSSGANVLTF
TGTGCCAGCAGCCTCCGCGGAGGGGGGTCTTCTGGGGCCAACGTCCTGACTTTC
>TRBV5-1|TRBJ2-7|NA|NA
CASSSGGGQSYEQYF
TGCGCCAGCAGCTCGGGCGGTGGACAGTCCTACGAGCAGTACTTC
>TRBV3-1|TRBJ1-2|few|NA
CASSQQGNRRSGYTF
TGTGCCAGCAGCCAACAGGGAAATAGACGGAGTGGCTACACCTTC
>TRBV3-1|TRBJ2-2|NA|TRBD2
CASSQDLGLADTGELFF
TGTGCCAGCAGCCAAGATTTGGGACTAGCGGACACCGGGGAGCTGTTTTTT
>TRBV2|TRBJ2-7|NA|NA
CASSGDRSGYEQYF
TGTGCCAGCAGTGGTGACAGGAGTGGGTACGAGCAGTACTTC
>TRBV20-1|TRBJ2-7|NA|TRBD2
CSAGEGLLTNEQYF
TGCAGTGCGGGGGAGGGGCTATTGACGAACGAGCAGTACTTC